This entry concerns a single TCR beta chain. The data derive from a study of cytomegalovirus exposure and HLA in healthy donors. Amplification used 60 Vbeta primers and 13 Jbeta primers. Measured with immunoSEQ multiplex PCR; TCRdb has only the in-frame clones, and not every one. This sample yields about 130,000 clones, of which over 75% are seen a single time; around 1.2% belongs to the top ten. The sample was PBMCs. The clonotype was recovered from a man aged 45 to 65 in good health and CMV-seronegative.

In DNA, the CDR3 is TGTGCCAGCAGTTTGCCAGGGGGAGAGACTGAAGCTTTCTTT. This encodes CASSLPGGETEAFF. The V and J genes are TRBV28 and TRBJ1-1; 7 bases fit TRBD1. V lost 3 bases and J lost 5; bases outside the gene matches: 6. Germline lookup yields CDR1 MDHEN and CDR2 SYDVKM. CDR3 length equals 14 residues.